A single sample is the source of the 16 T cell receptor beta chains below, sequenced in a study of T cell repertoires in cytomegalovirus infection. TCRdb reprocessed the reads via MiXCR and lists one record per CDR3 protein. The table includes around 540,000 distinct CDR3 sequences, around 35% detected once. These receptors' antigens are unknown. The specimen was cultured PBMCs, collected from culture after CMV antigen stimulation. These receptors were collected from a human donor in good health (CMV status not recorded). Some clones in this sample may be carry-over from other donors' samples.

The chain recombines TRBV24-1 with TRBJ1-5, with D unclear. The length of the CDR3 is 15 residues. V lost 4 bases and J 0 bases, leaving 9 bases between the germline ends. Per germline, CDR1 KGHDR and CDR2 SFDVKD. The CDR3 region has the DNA TGTGCCACCAGTGAATCCGGAGGTAGCAATCAGCCCCAGCATTTT. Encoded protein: CATSESGGSNQPQHF.

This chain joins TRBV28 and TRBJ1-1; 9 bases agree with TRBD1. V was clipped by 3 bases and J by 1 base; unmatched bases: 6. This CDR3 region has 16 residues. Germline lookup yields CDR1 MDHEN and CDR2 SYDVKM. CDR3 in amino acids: CASSFLEGQGNTEAFF. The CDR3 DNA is TGTGCCAGCAGTTTCCTTGAGGGACAGGGGAACACTGAAGCTTTCTTT.

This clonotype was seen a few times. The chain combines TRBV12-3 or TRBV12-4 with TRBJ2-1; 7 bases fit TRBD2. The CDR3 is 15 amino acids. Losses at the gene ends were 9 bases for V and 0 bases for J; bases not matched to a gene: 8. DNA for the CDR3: TGTGCCAGTAACCTTCTAGCGGCCTCCTACAATGAGCAGTTCTTC. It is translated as CASNLLAASYNEQFF.

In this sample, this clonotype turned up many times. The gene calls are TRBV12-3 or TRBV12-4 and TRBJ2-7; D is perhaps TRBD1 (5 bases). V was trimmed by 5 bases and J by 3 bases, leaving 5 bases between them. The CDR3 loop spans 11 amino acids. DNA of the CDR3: TGTGCCAGCAGTCAGGGCTACGAGCAGTACTTC. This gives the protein CASSQGYEQYF.

The CDR3 bases are TGTGCCAGTAAGGACCGACTCTACAATGAGCAGTTCTTC. Residues: CASKDRLYNEQFF. J is TRBJ2-1 and V is TRBV19; no firm D call. V lost 7 bases and J lost 3, with 10 bases in between. In germline, CDR1 is LNHDA, CDR2 SQIVND (reference sequence). There are 13 residues in the CDR3.

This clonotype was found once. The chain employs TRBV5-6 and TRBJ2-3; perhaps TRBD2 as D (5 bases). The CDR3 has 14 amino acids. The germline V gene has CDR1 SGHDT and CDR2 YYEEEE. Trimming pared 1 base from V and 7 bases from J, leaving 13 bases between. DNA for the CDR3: TGTGCCAGCAGCTTGTTCGGGGTTTCCAATACGCAGTATTTT. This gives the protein CASSLFGVSNTQYF.

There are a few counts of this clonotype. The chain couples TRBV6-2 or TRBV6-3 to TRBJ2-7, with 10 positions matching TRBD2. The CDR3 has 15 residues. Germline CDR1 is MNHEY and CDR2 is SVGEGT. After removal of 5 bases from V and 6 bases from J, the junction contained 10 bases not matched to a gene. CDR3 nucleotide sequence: TGTGCCAGCAGTCCCCCCGGGACTAGCGACGGCGAGCAGTACTTC. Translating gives CASSPPGTSDGEQYF.

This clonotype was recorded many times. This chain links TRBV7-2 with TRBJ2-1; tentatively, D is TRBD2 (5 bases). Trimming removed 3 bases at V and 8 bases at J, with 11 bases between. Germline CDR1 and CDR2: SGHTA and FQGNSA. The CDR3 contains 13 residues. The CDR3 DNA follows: TGTGCCAGCAGCTTCGGGGTCGGAGATGAGCAGTTCTTC. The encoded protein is CASSFGVGDEQFF.

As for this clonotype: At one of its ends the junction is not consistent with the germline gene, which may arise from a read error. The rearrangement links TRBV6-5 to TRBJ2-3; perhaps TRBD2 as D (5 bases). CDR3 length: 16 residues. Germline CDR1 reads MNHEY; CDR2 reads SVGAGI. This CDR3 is CASRYYGVTSTDTQYF. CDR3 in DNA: TGTGCCAGCAGATACTACGGGGTTACTAGCACAGATACGCAGTATTTT.

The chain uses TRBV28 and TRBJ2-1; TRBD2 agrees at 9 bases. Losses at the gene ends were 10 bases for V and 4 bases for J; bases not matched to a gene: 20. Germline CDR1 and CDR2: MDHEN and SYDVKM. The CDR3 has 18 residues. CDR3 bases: TGTGCCACAACTGCCCTGGGGGTAGCGGGAGTAGGATACAATGAGCAGTTCTTC. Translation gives CATTALGVAGVGYNEQFF.

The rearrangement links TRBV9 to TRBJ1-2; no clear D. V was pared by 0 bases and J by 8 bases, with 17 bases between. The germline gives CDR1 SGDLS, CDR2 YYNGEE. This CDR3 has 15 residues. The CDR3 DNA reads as TGTGCCAGCAGCGTAGGCAGTACCGTCTCGGAGGGCTACACCTTC. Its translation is CASSVGSTVSEGYTF.

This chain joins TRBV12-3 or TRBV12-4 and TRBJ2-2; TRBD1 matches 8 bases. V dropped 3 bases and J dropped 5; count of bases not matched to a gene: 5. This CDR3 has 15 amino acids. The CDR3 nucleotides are TGTGCCAGCAGTTTCTTCCAGGGGGCAACCGGGGAGCTGTTTTTT. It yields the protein CASSFFQGATGELFF.

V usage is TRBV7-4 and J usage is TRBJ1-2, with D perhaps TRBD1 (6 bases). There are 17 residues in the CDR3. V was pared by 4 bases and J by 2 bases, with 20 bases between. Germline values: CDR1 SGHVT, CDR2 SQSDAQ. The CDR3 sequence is CASSSDPPGDRNYGYTF. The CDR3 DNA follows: TGTGCCAGCAGCTCCGATCCGCCAGGGGACCGGAACTATGGCTACACCTTC.

The CDR3 sequence is CAISDRDTNQPQHF. The CDR3 nucleotides read TGTGCCATCAGTGACAGGGACACCAATCAGCCCCAGCATTTT. The chain couples TRBV10-3 to TRBJ1-5, with D possibly being TRBD1 (6 bases). The CDR3 covers 14 residues. The V gene's germline CDR1 is ENHRY and CDR2 SYGVKD. Trimming stripped 3 bases from V and 3 bases from J, with 9 bases between.

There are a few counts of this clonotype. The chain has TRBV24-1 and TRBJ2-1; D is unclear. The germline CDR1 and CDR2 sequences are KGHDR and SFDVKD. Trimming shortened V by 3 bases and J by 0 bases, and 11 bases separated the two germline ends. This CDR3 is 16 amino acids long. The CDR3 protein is CATSDLDRASYNEQFF. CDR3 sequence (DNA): TGTGCCACCAGTGATCTGGACCGAGCCTCCTACAATGAGCAGTTCTTC.

CDR3 sequence reads: CASTNSGTGGKTEAFF. CDR3 DNA: TGTGCCAGCACCAATTCGGGGACAGGGGGCAAAACTGAAGCTTTCTTT. The chain recombines TRBV6-1 with TRBJ1-1; 12 nucleotides line up with TRBD1. The CDR3 is 16 amino acids. With 7 bases clipped from V and 5 bases from J, the junction kept 11 bases outside the gene matches. Germline CDR1 reads MNHNS; CDR2 reads SASEGT.